A single sample gave rise to the 8 T cell receptor beta chains below, sequenced in a study of T cell repertoires in cytomegalovirus infection. TCRdb ran MiXCR on the reads and lists one entry per CDR3 protein. Of hundreds of thousands of distinct CDR3 sequences listed, more than 30% are singletons. No antigen has been assigned to these receptors. Sequences were derived from cultured PBMCs, sampled from culture after CMV antigen stimulation. The receptors stem from a human donor in good health (CMV status not recorded). Some clones in this sample may be carry-over from other donors' samples.

V is TRBV12-3 or TRBV12-4 and J is TRBJ1-2; D not resolved. The V and J ends lost 5 bases and 8 bases respectively, with 18 bases between them. The length of the CDR3 is 14 residues. CDR3 bases: TGTGCCAGCAGTGTGAGTTCCACCTCAGTAGGCTACACCTTC. This gives the protein CASSVSSTSVGYTF.

A few counts support this clonotype. The genes are TRBV5-1 and TRBJ2-7; D unresolved. Germline CDR1 and CDR2: SGHRS and YFSETQ. Deletions cut 3 bases from V and 6 bases from J, with 10 bases between. This CDR3 contains 12 residues. The CDR3 sequence is CASSWSVGEQYF. The CDR3 DNA is TGCGCCAGCAGCTGGAGTGTAGGCGAGCAGTACTTC.

This clonotype showed up just a few times. The CDR3 loop is CASSFQGDTDTQYF. The CDR3 DNA follows: TGTGCCAGCAGCTTTCAGGGGGACACAGATACGCAGTATTTT. This chain joins TRBV7-2 and TRBJ2-3; 7 positions match TRBD1. The CDR3 length is 14 residues. Germline assignment: CDR1 SGHTA and CDR2 FQGNSA. V shed 3 bases and J 2 bases; nucleotides not matched to a gene: 2.

In this sample, this clonotype turned up many times. CDR3 region: CASSISAAQSNEQFF. CDR3 DNA: TGTGCCAGCAGTATTTCGGCGGCGCAAAGCAATGAGCAGTTCTTC. This rearrangement joins TRBV7-2 to TRBJ2-1; D is uncertain. CDR3 length: 15 residues. Trimming removed 6 bases at V and 6 bases at J, with 18 bases between. Per germline, CDR1 SGHTA and CDR2 FQGNSA. The full variable domain, its missing parts supplied by reference TRBV7-2 and TRBJ2-1, is GAGVSQSPSNKVTEKGKDVELRCDPISGHTALYWYRQSLGQGLEFLIYFQGNSAPDKSGLPSDRFSAERTGGSVSTLTIQRTQQEDSAVYLCASSISAAQSNEQFFGPGTRLTVL.

This clonotype was seen a handful of times. The gene calls are TRBV14 and TRBJ2-7; D tentatively reads TRBD1 or TRBD2 (5 bases each). The CDR3 is made up of 15 amino acids. CDR1 SGHDN and CDR2 FVKESK come from the germline V gene. V was pared by 1 base and J by 4 bases, with 14 bases between. The CDR3 sequence is CASSQGHGAGYEQYF. Here the CDR3 DNA reads TGTGCCAGCAGCCAAGGACACGGGGCTGGGTACGAGCAGTACTTC.

This clonotype was seen more than once but under ten times. The V gene is TRBV20-1, the J gene TRBJ2-7; 7 bases fit TRBD1. With 1 base clipped from V and 5 bases from J, the junction kept 8 bases outside the gene matches. This CDR3 has 14 residues. Germline assignment: CDR1 DFQATT and CDR2 SNEGSKA (reference sequence). CDR3 protein: CSARGAGGSHEQYF. DNA for the CDR3: TGCAGTGCTAGAGGCGCAGGGGGTTCCCACGAGCAGTACTTC.

This clonotype turned up a few times. CDR3 DNA: TGTGCCAGCAGTTTAGCGCTGACTGGACGGAGAGGAAAACTGTTTTTT. Translated: CASSLALTGRRGKLFF. The chain is built from TRBV12-3 or TRBV12-4 and TRBJ1-4; no clear D gene. V lost 0 bases to trimming and J lost 10 bases, with 18 bases between them. The CDR3 extends over 16 amino acids.

Only a few counts were recorded for this clonotype. Written as DNA, the CDR3 is TGTGCCAGCAGCTTATCAGGCGGGACAGGGAACAATCAGCCCCAGCATTTT. Protein sequence: CASSLSGGTGNNQPQHF. The V call is TRBV7-6, the J call TRBJ1-5, with TRBD1 matching 9 bases. The V segment lost 2 bases and the J segment 3 bases; nucleotides outside the gene matches: 8. The CDR3 contains 17 residues. Germline V gives CDR1 SGHVS, CDR2 FNYEAQ. Full variable domain (remainder filled in from reference TRBV7-6 and TRBJ1-5): GAGVSQSPRYKVTKRGQDVALRCDPISGHVSLYWYRQALGQGPEFLTYFNYEAQQDKSGLPNDRFSAERPEGSISTLTIQRTEQRDSAMYRCASSLSGGTGNNQPQHFGDGTRLSIL.